Presented here are 9 T cell receptor beta chains from one specimen sequenced in a study of blood T cells in healthy people across ages. It was with a sample-barcoded 5' primer and a J-beta primer mix that a second PCR of roughly 6 to 11 cycles was run. One entry per CDR3 protein results from TCRdb running MiXCR on the 5' RACE reads. This sample yields about a million distinct CDR3 sequences, of which 35% to 45% are seen a single time; about an eighth belongs to the top ten. Sequencing was performed on blood. The receptors come from a man between 18 and 29 years old in good health.

The chain couples TRBV3-1 to TRBJ1-2; D is ambiguous. Trimming took off 0 bases at V and 7 bases at J, with 15 bases between the two ends. This CDR3 has 15 amino acids. Germline lookup yields CDR1 LGHDT and CDR2 YNNKEL (reference sequence). The DNA for the CDR3 is TGTGCCAGCAGCCAAGATGGCAGTCCTCTGGGTGGCTACACCTTC. Its protein is CASSQDGSPLGGYTF.

This clonotype was seen just once. The rearrangement links TRBV20-1 to TRBJ2-4, with D maybe TRBD1 (5 bases). V shed 0 bases and J shed 13 bases, with 22 bases lying between them. CDR1 and CDR2 from the germline V gene are DFQATT and SNEGSKA (reference sequence). The CDR3 has 15 residues. CDR3 sequence: CSARDPGRVDNEQYF. The CDR3 DNA reads TGCAGTGCTAGAGATCCGGGCAGGGTGGACAATGAGCAGTACTTC.

The chain employs TRBV28 and TRBJ2-7, with TRBD1 identical over 7 bases. The CDR3 runs 14 residues. V lost 6 bases to trimming and J lost 7 bases; unmatched junction nucleotides: 12. From germline, CDR1 is MDHEN and CDR2 SYDVKM. The CDR3 is CASREMRGLNEQYF. CDR3 DNA: TGTGCCAGCAGGGAAATGAGGGGGCTAAATGAGCAGTACTTC. The full variable domain, rest sourced from reference TRBV28 and TRBJ2-7, is DVKVTQSSRYLVKRTGEKVFLECVQDMDHENMFWYRQDPGLGLRLIYFSYDVKMKEKGDIPEGYSVSREKKERFSLILESASTNQTSMYLCASREMRGLNEQYFGPGTRLTVT.

This clonotype was detected a few times. CDR3 nucleotides: TGTGCCAGCAGCTTACTTATTGGCAGTACCTACGAGCAGTACTTC. Translated, it gives CASSLLIGSTYEQYF. The chain carries TRBV7-2 and TRBJ2-5; D is unclear. Near its end, the DNA agrees better with TRBJ2-7, so the J call may be wrong. The CDR3 consists of 15 residues. The germline CDR1 and CDR2 sequences are SGHTA and FQGNSA.

This clonotype came up a few times. The V gene is TRBV5-1, the J gene TRBJ2-7, with D tentatively TRBD1 (6 bases). Trimming removed 4 bases from V and 3 bases from J, with 17 bases in between. The germline gives CDR1 SGHRS, CDR2 YFSETQ. The CDR3 runs 15 residues. This chain's CDR3 is CASSGPQGSHYEQYF. The DNA of the CDR3 is TGCGCCAGCAGCGGGCCTCAGGGGTCCCACTACGAGCAGTACTTC.

In this sample, this clonotype turned up many times. The chain uses TRBV5-1 and TRBJ2-1; D gene ambiguous. This CDR3 has 14 amino acids. V shed 0 bases and J shed 7 bases, with 11 bases lying between them. From germline, CDR1 is SGHRS and CDR2 YFSETQ. CDR3: CASSLAQEGNEQFF. CDR3 DNA sequence: TGCGCCAGCAGCTTGGCCCAGGAAGGGAATGAGCAGTTCTTC.

The V gene is TRBV6-1, the J gene TRBJ2-2; weak D call: TRBD1 (5 bases). Germline CDR1 MNHNS, CDR2 SASEGT. This CDR3 region has 13 residues. V was trimmed by 3 bases and J by 9 bases, leaving 11 bases between them. CDR3 protein: CASSDQGGRELFF. The CDR3, as DNA: TGTGCCAGCAGTGACCAGGGTGGCCGGGAGCTGTTTTTT.

This clonotype occurred once. The rearrangement joins TRBV20-1 to TRBJ1-1, with D unclear. V was pared by 6 bases and J by 3 bases, with 14 bases between. This CDR3 is built from 13 residues. The germline CDR1 and CDR2 sequences are DFQATT and SNEGSKA (reference sequence). The CDR3 loop is CSASRDVDTEAFF. The DNA for the CDR3 is TGCAGTGCAAGCCGGGATGTGGACACTGAAGCTTTCTTT.

For this clonotype: One end of the junction varies from germline; a read error may be responsible. V gene TRBV6-1 combines with J gene TRBJ1-4, with TRBD1 as a possible D gene (5 bases). Germline CDR1 and CDR2: MNHNS and SASEGT. This CDR3 spans 15 amino acids. CDR3 sequence: CASSEATGPGEKLFF. The CDR3 DNA sequence: TGTGCCAGCAGCGAAGCGACGGGGCCCGGAGAAAAACTGTTTTTT.